This T cell receptor (beta chain) derives from a study of T cell repertoires in cytomegalovirus infection. About the study: In public TCR beta signatures, there were indications of both CMV infection and matching HLA type. The study, taken as a whole, reports: Ex vivo, HLA-C-restricted CMV-specific TCR beta clonotypes prevailed over the rest of the response. Cumulative public TCR beta family frequency identified CMV carriers with the relevant HLA.

The CDR3 sequence is 17 residues long. CDR1 is SEHNR, CDR2 FQNEAQ, per germline (reference sequence). V was pared by 4 bases and J by 8 bases, with 15 bases of the junction left unmatched. At least ten counts were recorded for this clonotype. Antigen specificity is unknown. TCRdb ran MiXCR on the reads and lists one entry per CDR3 protein. This repertoire shows hundreds of thousands of distinct CDR3 sequences, roughly a tenth found once; its top ten account for around 2.5%. Input material: PBMCs. This TCR was recovered from a human donor in good health (CMV status not recorded). Some clones in this sample may be carry-over from other donors' samples. The rearrangement joins TRBV7-9 to TRBJ2-1, with 9 positions matching TRBD2. The CDR3: CASSWLAGYPSGYEQFF. In DNA form, the CDR3 reads TGTGCCAGCAGCTGGCTAGCGGGGTACCCCTCAGGATATGAGCAGTTCTTC. The variable domain in full, completed from reference TRBV7-9 and TRBJ2-1, reads DTGVSQNPRHKITKRGQNVTFRCDPISEHNRLYWYRQTLGQGPEFLTYFQNEAQLEKSRLLSDRFSAERPKGSFSTLEIQRTEQGDSAMYLCASSWLAGYPSGYEQFFGPGTRLTVL.